The entry below describes one TCR beta chain. Its matching antigen is unknown. TCRdb itself ran the 5' RACE reads through MiXCR, one entry per CDR3 protein. Of 110,000 or so distinct CDR3 sequences in the sample, roughly 7.2% were seen once. Germline V CDR1 and CDR2: KGHSH, LQKENI. The V end was cut by 2 bases, the J end by 3 bases, with 9 bases between. The length of the CDR3 is 14 residues. The entry originates in a study of T cells after yellow fever vaccination. Findings of the study overall: Secondary responses were weaker yet peaked faster, day 5 versus 15.

The receptor's source is a man aged 18 to 29 who received the YFV17D yellow fever vaccine. The J gene is TRBJ2-3, the V gene TRBV18, with a tentative D call TRBD2 (5 bases). The material sequenced was CD4+ T cells sorted from PBMCs, taken roughly 45 days after the first yellow fever vaccination. CDR3 DNA sequence: TGTGCCAGCTCACCAATGAGGGAAACAGATACGCAGTATTTT. Translating gives CASSPMRETDTQYF.